This T cell receptor (beta chain) comes out of a study of T cells in Graves' hyperthyroidism and ophthalmopathy. The germline V gene encodes CDR1 SGHTA and CDR2 FQGNSA. The CDR3 consists of 13 residues. V dropped 3 bases and J dropped 7 bases, with 12 bases sitting between them. From RNA transcripts, TCR beta CDR3 regions were amplified. HTBI primers were the set used in a first-round RT-PCR of the TCR CDR3. Each CDR3 protein is one row after TCRdb ran MiXCR on the multiplex PCR reads. The sample consists of about 280,000 distinct CDR3 sequences, 20% to 30% of them appearing once. This clonotype was seen at least ten times. Exclusions: uncontrolled infection, other autoimmune disease, pregnancy, lactation.

This clonotype originated in a man aged 40-50 years with Graves' hyperthyroidism that later progressed to Graves' ophthalmopathy. Sequenced: blood. This sequence joins TRBV7-2 and TRBJ1-1, with unresolved D. CDR3 sequence (DNA): TGTGCCAGCAGCTTTGGAAGACGGGGTGAAGCTTTCTTT. As protein: CASSFGRRGEAFF.